Presented here are 5 T cell receptor beta chains from one specimen sequenced in a study of T cells in Graves' hyperthyroidism and ophthalmopathy. Amplification yielded TCR beta CDR3 regions, with RNA transcripts as the source. TCR CDR3 regions were first amplified by RT-PCR with HTBI primers. TCRdb itself ran the multiplex PCR reads through MiXCR, one entry per CDR3 protein. The table shows 450,000 to 500,000 distinct CDR3 sequences, with roughly 22% occurring only once. Sequencing was done on a sample of blood. These receptors came from a woman in her sixties or seventies with Graves' ophthalmopathy.

The chain is built from TRBV4-3 and TRBJ2-1; TRBD1 agrees at 11 bases. Per the germline V gene, CDR1 is LGHNA and CDR2 is YSLEER. V shed 0 bases and J 9 bases; nucleotides not matched to a gene: 7. The CDR3 has 16 amino acids. The CDR3 sequence: CASSQDSGQGAGEQFF. Here the CDR3 DNA reads TGCGCCAGCAGCCAAGACAGTGGACAGGGGGCGGGTGAGCAGTTCTTC.

This clonotype was recorded a few times. V is TRBV27 and J is TRBJ2-1; 10 nucleotides align to TRBD2. CDR3 length: 15 amino acids. Germline values: CDR1 MNHEY, CDR2 SMNVEV (reference sequence). Trimming cost V 3 bases and J 10 bases; bases outside gene matches: 9. The DNA for the CDR3 is TGTGCCAGCAGTTTTAGCCTAGCGGGAGCGGGGGAGCAGTTCTTC. This sequence encodes CASSFSLAGAGEQFF.

In DNA form, the CDR3 reads TGTGCCAGCAGTCCCTGGGACTTGCGAGCCGAGCAGTTCTTC. Protein: CASSPWDLRAEQFF. The chain uses TRBV12-3 or TRBV12-4 and TRBJ2-1, with D possibly TRBD2 on 6 matching bases. Trimming took off 5 bases at V and 10 bases at J, with 18 bases between the two ends. This CDR3 contains 14 residues.

The rearrangement joins TRBV7-6 to TRBJ1-1; D is perhaps TRBD1 (5 bases). The CDR3 is 15 amino acids. The germline gives CDR1 SGHVS, CDR2 FNYEAQ. V shed 5 bases and J shed 2 bases, with 15 bases lying between them. The CDR3 loop reads CASSANGGSNTEAFF. In DNA form, the CDR3 reads TGTGCCAGCAGCGCAAACGGGGGAAGTAACACTGAAGCTTTCTTT. The full variable domain, completed using reference TRBV7-6 and TRBJ1-1, is GAGVSQSPRYKVTKRGQDVALRCDPISGHVSLYWYRQALGQGPEFLTYFNYEAQQDKSGLPNDRFSAERPEGSISTLTIQRTEQRDSAMYRCASSANGGSNTEAFFGQGTRLTVV.

CDR3 DNA: TGTGCCAGCAGCTCCACGGGGTCACCCCTCCACTTT. This gives the protein CASSSTGSPLHF. The genes are TRBV7-9 and TRBJ1-6; the D is unclear. The V gene lost 4 bases and the J gene lost 10 bases, with 8 bases spanning the gap. Germline V CDR1 and CDR2: SEHNR, FQNEAQ (reference sequence). The CDR3 sequence is 12 residues long.